One sample yielded the 30 T cell receptor beta chains listed below, sequenced in a study of T cells in localized non-small cell lung cancer. TCRdb keeps only in-frame clones here, not all; method: immunoSEQ multiplex PCR. The table has 45,000 to 70,000 clones, 70% to 90% seen once. This specimen consisted of peripheral blood, obtained before any cancer treatment. The receptors were gathered from a woman between 35 and 70 years old with stage I lung adenocarcinoma.

The chain is built from TRBV4-3 and TRBJ1-2; no clear D gene. Trimming pared 3 bases from V and 0 bases from J, leaving 17 bases between. From germline, CDR1 is LGHNA and CDR2 YSLEER. The CDR3 runs to 17 residues. DNA for the CDR3: TGCGCCAGCAGCCAGTACTACCGGAAGTTAGCTAACTATGGCTACACCTTC. Amino acids: CASSQYYRKLANYGYTF.

CDR3 nucleotides: TGTGCCAGCCTAAAACAGGGGGCGTTCTATGGCTACACCTTC. Translation gives CASLKQGAFYGYTF. The chain recombines TRBV28 with TRBJ1-2, with 9 bases aligning to TRBD1. The CDR3 runs 14 residues. Germline CDR1 MDHEN, CDR2 SYDVKM. V lost 8 bases and J lost 4; bases outside the gene matches: 8.

This chain links TRBV7-9 with TRBJ2-3; D may match TRBD1 or TRBD2 (6 bases each). The CDR3 contains 17 residues. Per germline, CDR1 SEHNR and CDR2 FQNEAQ (reference sequence). The V end was cut by 1 base, the J end by 6 bases, with 20 bases between. The CDR3 reads CASSLGSGGPRMDTQYF. In DNA, the CDR3 is TGTGCCAGCAGCTTAGGAAGTGGGGGGCCGAGGATGGATACGCAGTATTTT.

The rearrangement links TRBV29-1 to TRBJ1-1; no reliable D call. The CDR3 consists of 11 residues. Germline-derived CDR1 and CDR2 are SQVTM and ANQGSEA. The V and J ends lost 7 bases and 4 bases respectively, with 10 bases between them. The CDR3 coding sequence is TGCAGCGCGGGCGATTTCACTGAAGCTTTCTTT. This encodes CSAGDFTEAFF.

This chain links TRBV6-1 with TRBJ1-1; tentatively, D is TRBD1 (6 bases). Trimming stripped 3 bases from V and 11 bases from J, with 10 bases between. This CDR3 has 11 residues. The germline gives CDR1 MNHNS, CDR2 SASEGT. As DNA, the CDR3 is TGTGCCAGCAGTGATCCAGGGGCGGCTTTCTTT. Encoded protein: CASSDPGAAFF.

The chain joins TRBV30 to TRBJ2-7; TRBD1 or TRBD2 may be the D gene (5 bases each). CDR3 length: 13 amino acids. Germline V gives CDR1 GTSNPN, CDR2 SVGIG (reference sequence). With 1 base removed from V and 2 bases from J, the gap between germline ends came to 9 bases. The CDR3 sequence: CAWSAEGTYEQYF. The CDR3, as DNA: TGTGCCTGGAGTGCCGAGGGGACCTACGAGCAGTACTTC.

The V gene is TRBV2, the J gene TRBJ1-5; D not resolved. CDR3 size: 16 residues. V lost 7 bases to trimming and J lost 4 bases, with 20 bases between them. Germline CDR1 reads SNHLY; CDR2 reads FYNNEI. This chain's CDR3 is CASKMDWAIVNQPQHF. The CDR3 region has the DNA TGTGCCAGCAAGATGGACTGGGCAATAGTGAATCAGCCCCAGCATTTT.

The chain couples TRBV2 to TRBJ2-3; D remains ambiguous. The germline CDR1 and CDR2 sequences are SNHLY and FYNNEI. CDR3 length equals 14 residues. Deletions cut 5 bases from V and 2 bases from J, with 11 bases between. CDR3 sequence reads: CASSSGPVTDTQYF. The CDR3 coding sequence is TGTGCCAGCAGTAGTGGACCAGTCACAGATACGCAGTATTTT.

The gene calls are TRBV5-8 and TRBJ1-2; no reliable D call. Trimming removed 5 bases from V and 4 bases from J, with 15 bases in between. The CDR3 sequence is 14 residues long. CDR1 is SGHTS and CDR2 is YDEGEE in the germline V gene. For the CDR3, the DNA is TGTGCCAGCAGACCTGTAGCTAAGGTCTATGGCTACACCTTC. This codes for CASRPVAKVYGYTF.

The genes are TRBV30 and TRBJ1-2; D call uncertain. V was shortened by 6 bases and J by 8 bases, with 16 bases between the two germline ends. Germline-derived CDR1 and CDR2 are GTSNPN and SVGIG (reference sequence). The CDR3 consists of 12 residues. This chain's CDR3 is CACTIRRGGYTF. As DNA, the CDR3 is TGTGCCTGCACTATCAGACGAGGCGGCTACACCTTC.

The chain recombines TRBV13 with TRBJ1-5; D gene ambiguous. Trimming stripped 3 bases from V and 3 bases from J, with 9 bases between. CDR3 length equals 14 residues. Germline CDR1 is PRHDT and CDR2 is FYEKMQ (reference sequence). The CDR3 region is CASSLRRYNQPQHF. CDR3 coding DNA: TGTGCCAGCAGCTTGCGTCGGTACAATCAGCCCCAGCATTTT.

The chain joins TRBV19 to TRBJ1-2; TRBD1 matches 9 bases. The germline V gene has CDR1 LNHDA and CDR2 SQIVND (reference sequence). The junction had 6 bases not matched to a gene; V was cut back by 9 bases and J by 4 bases. This CDR3 is 13 amino acids long. CDR3 amino acids: CASLQGASYGYTF. The CDR3 bases are TGTGCCAGCTTACAGGGGGCTTCCTATGGCTACACCTTC.

The gene calls are TRBV7-2 and TRBJ1-1, with D possibly TRBD1 on 5 matching bases. With 0 bases removed from V and 5 bases from J, the gap between germline ends came to 13 bases. Per germline, CDR1 SGHTA and CDR2 FQGNSA. The CDR3 contains 15 residues. CDR3 nucleotides: TGTGCCAGCAGCTTAGCTAAGGGGATCGGGACTGAAGCTTTCTTT. Translating it yields CASSLAKGIGTEAFF.

This clone was seen a single time. This CDR3 reads CASSRTSGGHNEQFF. CDR3 nucleotides: TGTGCCAGCAGCCGGACTAGCGGGGGGCACAATGAGCAGTTCTTC. The J gene is TRBJ2-1, the V gene TRBV6-5, with TRBD2 matching 14 bases. The V and J ends lost 6 bases and 5 bases, in that order; junction bases with no gene match: 3. Germline V CDR1 and CDR2: MNHEY, SVGAGI. The CDR3 covers 15 residues.

The rearrangement joins TRBV29-1 to TRBJ1-1, with no clear D. The V and J ends lost 8 bases and 3 bases respectively, with 16 bases between them. Germline V gene lookup returns CDR1 SQVTM and CDR2 ANQGSEA. CDR3 length: 13 residues. The CDR3 region is CSSKRGSDTEAFF. CDR3 nucleotide sequence: TGCAGCTCAAAACGAGGTTCGGACACTGAAGCTTTCTTT.

The chain recombines TRBV5-5 with TRBJ2-3; a possible D gene is TRBD2 (5 bases). In germline, CDR1 is SGHKS, CDR2 YYEKEE (reference sequence). The CDR3 is 16 amino acids. The V end lost 5 bases, the J end lost 4 bases, and 20 bases lay between the germline ends. CDR3 coding DNA: TGTGCCAGCAGTACAAAGGAGAGCTACGGGGCAGATACGCAGTATTTT. It yields the protein CASSTKESYGADTQYF.

This chain joins TRBV19 and TRBJ2-1, with 7 nucleotides matching TRBD1. The germline CDR1 and CDR2 sequences are LNHDA and SQIVND (reference sequence). The junction had 8 bases not matched to a gene; V was cut back by 5 bases and J by 4 bases. The CDR3 is 15 amino acids. CDR3 nucleotide sequence: TGTGCCAGTAGTGCGGACAGGTCTTCGTACAATGAGCAGTTCTTC. This encodes CASSADRSSYNEQFF.

The chain employs TRBV6-5 and TRBJ2-5, with 7 positions matching TRBD1. The V gene's germline CDR1 is MNHEY and CDR2 SVGAGI. The V segment lost 2 bases and the J segment 5 bases; nucleotides outside the gene matches: 8. CDR3 length equals 15 residues. The CDR3 region has the DNA TGTGCCAGCAGTTACCAAGGACAGGCTTGGGAGACCCAGTACTTC. It codes for CASSYQGQAWETQYF.

The CDR3 protein is CASSQWNEQFF. The CDR3 nucleotides read TGTGCCAGTAGCCAGTGGAATGAGCAGTTCTTC. The gene calls are TRBV19 and TRBJ2-1, with D uncertain. Trimming shortened V by 6 bases and J by 7 bases, and 7 bases separated the two germline ends. Looked up from germline, CDR1 is LNHDA and CDR2 is SQIVND (reference sequence). CDR3 size: 11 residues.

The CDR3 region is CASMISVNTEAFF. The CDR3 bases are TGTGCCAGTATGATTTCTGTGAACACTGAAGCTTTCTTT. The rearrangement links TRBV19 to TRBJ1-1; D remains ambiguous. CDR1 and CDR2 (germline): LNHDA, SQIVND (reference sequence). The V end lost 7 bases, the J end lost 0 bases, and 9 bases lay between the germline ends. The CDR3 is 13 amino acids.

The genes are TRBV5-4 and TRBJ2-3; 11 bases match TRBD1. Germline V CDR1 and CDR2: SGHNT, YYREEE (reference sequence). This CDR3 is 16 amino acids long. V lost 6 bases and J lost 5; bases outside the gene matches: 11. Here the CDR3 reads CASTPRTGGPQDTQYF. The CDR3 DNA follows: TGTGCCAGCACCCCGCGGACAGGGGGCCCACAAGATACGCAGTATTTT. Filled out from reference TRBV5-4 and TRBJ2-3, the complete variable domain reads ETGVTQSPTHLIKTRGQQVTLRCSSQSGHNTVSWYQQALGQGPQFIFQYYREEENGRGNFPPRFSGLQFPNYSSELNVNALELDDSALYLCASTPRTGGPQDTQYFGPGTRLTVL.

This chain uses TRBV9 with TRBJ2-2; weak D call: TRBD1 (5 bases). V lost 2 bases and J lost 4, with 6 bases in between. The CDR3 sequence is 13 residues long. The germline gives CDR1 SGDLS, CDR2 YYNGEE. The CDR3 nucleotides are TGTGCCAGCAGCGTCAGGGCCACCGGGGAGCTGTTTTTT. It is translated as CASSVRATGELFF.

This clone is a singleton in its sample. J is TRBJ2-2 and V is TRBV27, with 8 bases fitting TRBD1. The ends lost 5 bases at V and 6 bases at J; junction bases unmatched: 5. There are 14 residues in the CDR3. Germline-derived CDR1 and CDR2 are MNHEY and SMNVEV (reference sequence). The CDR3 DNA reads TGTGCCAGCAGTCCTACACAGGGGGCCGGGGAGCTGTTTTTT. The encoded protein is CASSPTQGAGELFF.

The chain recombines TRBV15 with TRBJ2-5, with 7 bases fitting TRBD2. CDR1 LNHNV and CDR2 YYDKDF come from the germline V gene (reference sequence). The CDR3 covers 14 residues. V shed 5 bases, J shed 2 bases, and the junction held 5 bases outside the gene matches. The CDR3 loop reads CATSGGTIQETQYF. The CDR3 DNA reads as TGTGCCACCAGCGGCGGGACTATACAAGAGACCCAGTACTTC.

The chain has TRBV18 and TRBJ2-5, with 7 bases matching TRBD1. The CDR3 is made up of 15 amino acids. The germline CDR1 and CDR2 sequences are KGHSH and LQKENI. J lost 1 base, V lost 4 bases, and 6 bases had no gene match. The CDR3 sequence is CASSQNRGPQETQYF. The CDR3 DNA reads TGTGCCAGCTCACAAAACAGGGGCCCCCAAGAGACCCAGTACTTC. Together with reference TRBV18 and TRBJ2-5, the CDR3 gives the full variable domain: NAGVMQNPRHLVRRRGQEARLRCSPMKGHSHVYWYRQLPEEGLKFMVYLQKENIIDESGMPKERFSAEFPKEGPSILRIQQVVRGDSAAYFCASSQNRGPQETQYFGPGTRLLVL.

This chain joins TRBV14 and TRBJ1-1; D gene uncertain. The CDR3 runs to 14 residues. Trimming shortened V by 1 base and J by 10 bases, and 16 bases separated the two germline ends. In germline, CDR1 is SGHDN, CDR2 FVKESK. The CDR3 sequence: CASSQVRIFSPAFF. The CDR3 DNA reads TGTGCCAGCAGCCAAGTAAGGATATTCAGTCCAGCTTTCTTT.

The chain has TRBV30 and TRBJ1-2; D is possibly TRBD1 (5 bases). There are 12 residues in the CDR3. Per the germline V gene, CDR1 is GTSNPN and CDR2 is SVGIG (reference sequence). Trimming took 6 bases from V and 7 from J, leaving 15 bases between them. CDR3 in amino acids: CACPQGAGGYTF. CDR3 sequence (DNA): TGTGCCTGCCCCCAAGGGGCGGGTGGCTACACCTTC.

The chain employs TRBV12-5 and TRBJ2-1, with 9 positions matching TRBD1. Losses at the gene ends were 1 base for V and 8 bases for J; bases not matched to a gene: 12. The germline V gene encodes CDR1 LGHNT and CDR2 FRNRAP. There are 17 residues in the CDR3. The CDR3 DNA follows: TGTGCTAGTGGTTTGGACGCGAGGACAGGGGCAAGGGATGAGCAGTTCTTC. Amino acids: CASGLDARTGARDEQFF.

V and J are TRBV15 and TRBJ2-5; tentative D call: TRBD1 (5 bases). CDR3 length: 15 residues. V dropped 0 bases and J dropped 9 bases, with 17 bases sitting between them. From germline, CDR1 is LNHNV and CDR2 YYDKDF (reference sequence). The CDR3 loop reads CATSRELQGFQPQYF. CDR3 nucleotides: TGTGCCACCAGCAGAGAACTGCAGGGTTTCCAGCCCCAGTACTTC.

As regards this clone: Within the sample, other DNA sequences also encode this same CDR3. This chain joins TRBV2 and TRBJ2-7, with 7 nucleotides matching TRBD1. V lost 9 bases, J lost 1 base, and 9 bases stayed unmatched. Germline lookup yields CDR1 SNHLY and CDR2 FYNNEI. This CDR3 is built from 14 residues. The CDR3 DNA is TGTGCCAGTTTAAAGGACAGGTATTCCTACGAGCAGTACTTC. It specifies CASLKDRYSYEQYF. Full variable domain (outside the CDR3, taken from reference TRBV2 and TRBJ2-7): EPEVTQTPSHQVTQMGQEVILRCVPISNHLYFYWYRQILGQKVEFLVSFYNNEISEKSEIFDDQFSVERPDGSNFTLKIRSTKLEDSAMYFCASLKDRYSYEQYFGPGTRLTVT.